This T cell receptor beta chain is drawn from a study of shared clonotypes between healthy human individuals. Background on the study: Every donor yielded three CD4 naive, three CD4 memory, two CD8 naive and one CD8 memory plate.

Whole-study results and caveats: All-four-donor shared clonotypes had higher generation probabilities than non-shared clonotypes did.

CDR1 and CDR2 (germline): SGDLS, YYNGEE. The length of the CDR3 is 14 residues. Between the trimmed V and J ends, which lost 1 base and 2 bases, there was a span of 8 bases. Genomic DNA from each subset was divided evenly over several immunoSEQ plates. Produced via immunoSEQ multiplex PCR; TCRdb's table is partial and in-frame only. The data show approximately 1.4 million clones, 98% seen once. Comment on this clone: Its antigen is not known. This sample includes further DNA sequences coding for the same CDR3.

Source material: naive CD4+ T cells sorted from blood. Subset given: CD45RA+ positively selected. This clonotype was obtained from a man younger than 40 in good health. This chain connects TRBV9 to TRBJ2-3; D gene uncertain. The CDR3 nucleotides read TGTGCCAGCAGCGTACGAAGCTACACAGATACGCAGTATTTT. Encoded protein: CASSVRSYTDTQYF.